The 7 T cell receptor beta chains presented below share a single source sample, sequenced in a study of T cells in Graves' hyperthyroidism and ophthalmopathy. RNA transcripts provided the source from which TCR beta CDR3 regions were amplified. Researchers ran a first-round RT-PCR on the TCR CDR3 using the HTBI primer set. From the multiplex PCR reads, TCRdb called clonotypes with MiXCR, one entry per CDR3 protein. The sample shows about 600,000 distinct CDR3 sequences, 14% of them seen only once. Sequencing input: blood. The source is a young woman with Graves' ophthalmopathy.

This clonotype was seen a few times. The chain links TRBV18 to TRBJ2-7; 8 bases line up with TRBD2. V was clipped by 3 bases and J by 6 bases; unmatched bases: 7. The CDR3 sequence is 14 residues long. The germline CDR1 and CDR2 sequences are KGHSH and LQKENI. The CDR3 spells CASSPGTSLSEQYF. The CDR3 coding sequence is TGTGCCAGCTCACCCGGGACTAGTTTATCCGAGCAGTACTTC.

This clonotype was seen many times. This chain links TRBV25-1 with TRBJ2-1; D uncertain. In germline, CDR1 is MGHDK, CDR2 SYGVNS. Trimming shortened V by 2 bases and J by 1 base, and 12 bases separated the two germline ends. The CDR3 is 16 amino acids. DNA of the CDR3: TGTGCCAGCAGTGAAGGTGTGTGGGAATCCTACAATGAGCAGTTCTTC. Encoded protein: CASSEGVWESYNEQFF.

This clonotype has at least ten counts. V is TRBV5-6 and J is TRBJ1-1; D possibly corresponds to TRBD1 (6 bases). The CDR3 length is 14 residues. The germline gives CDR1 SGHDT, CDR2 YYEEEE. V was pared by 2 bases and J by 3 bases, with 11 bases between. CDR3: CASSFRGAHTEAFF. The CDR3 DNA sequence: TGTGCCAGCAGCTTCCGGGGGGCGCACACTGAAGCTTTCTTT.

The DNA of the CDR3 is TGCGCCAGCAGCCCAGGGACAGGGGGCGCGACGGCCAAAAACATTCAGTACTTC. It encodes CASSPGTGGATAKNIQYF. This chain connects TRBV4-1 to TRBJ2-4; 12 bases are a match to TRBD1. This CDR3 spans 18 amino acids. Germline CDR1 and CDR2: MGHRA and YSYEKL. Germline trimming cut 4 bases from V and 1 base from J; bases unmatched to any gene: 8.

This clonotype showed up many times. This rearrangement joins TRBV20-1 to TRBJ2-5; no definite D call. This CDR3 has 11 residues. With 6 bases removed from V and 4 bases from J, the gap between germline ends came to 9 bases. From germline, CDR1 is DFQATT and CDR2 SNEGSKA (reference sequence). In DNA form, the CDR3 reads TGCAGTGCCTCGCCCCCAGAGACCCAGTACTTC. Its protein is CSASPPETQYF.

This clonotype was picked up many times. The rearrangement links TRBV6-2 or TRBV6-3 to TRBJ1-5, with TRBD1 matching 11 bases. Germline CDR1 and CDR2: MNHEY and SVGEGT. Germline trimming cut 7 bases from V and 2 bases from J; bases unmatched to any gene: 13. This CDR3 has 18 amino acids. The CDR3 region is CASTQDRGLILGNQPQHF. The CDR3 nucleotides are TGTGCCAGCACCCAGGACAGGGGGCTGATCTTGGGCAATCAGCCCCAGCATTTT.

This clonotype was counted only a few times. The rearrangement links TRBV9 to TRBJ2-7; 11 bases fit TRBD2. The trim removed 0 bases at V and 7 bases at J, leaving 9 bases unmatched. Per germline, CDR1 SGDLS and CDR2 YYNGEE. The CDR3 runs 16 residues. The CDR3 loop is CASSVGASGRPREQYF. The CDR3 DNA follows: TGTGCCAGCAGCGTAGGCGCTAGCGGGAGGCCCAGGGAGCAGTACTTC. The whole variable domain, remainder taken from reference TRBV9 and TRBJ2-7, is DSGVTQTPKHLITATGQRVTLRCSPRSGDLSVYWYQQSLDQGLQFLIQYYNGEERAKGNILERFSAQQFPDLHSELNLSSLELGDSALYFCASSVGASGRPREQYFGPGTRLTVT.